This TCR beta chain originates from a study of CD8+CD57+ T cells in acquired aplastic anemia. This clonotype has ten or more counts. For CDR3 and TCR beta VDJ profiling, genomic DNA was the template used. Via MiXCR, TCRdb re-called the reads, giving one row per CDR3 protein. This sample has 100,000 to 150,000 distinct CDR3 sequences, with about 43% found just once. Patients picked for sequencing had shown CD8+CD57+ cell expansion detected by flow cytometry. Trimming removed 5 bases from V and 2 bases from J, with 12 bases in between. There are 15 residues in the CDR3. This TCR was sampled from a human donor with aplastic anemia. This rearrangement joins TRBV12-3 or TRBV12-4 to TRBJ1-4, with D perhaps matching TRBD1 (6 bases). Sequences were obtained from sorted CD4+, CD8+, or CD8+CD57+ T cells (not recorded which) from PBMCs. The CDR3 reads CASSDDRSTNEKLFF. The CDR3 DNA follows: TGTGCCAGCAGTGACGACAGGTCGACTAATGAAAAACTGTTTTTT.